This T cell receptor beta chain originates from a study of beta chain features in type 1 diabetes. Overall study context: All samples together contributed 90 million to 110 million sorted cells for examination.

Expressed TCRB transcripts were sequenced, since all the RNA that had been isolated was reverse transcribed. Assay: immunoSEQ multiplex PCR; the TCRdb copy retains only in-frame clones and omits some. The sample lists about 53,000 clones, about three fifths occurring once. The CDR3 is made up of 14 amino acids. CDR1 and CDR2 (germline): LNHDA, SQIVND (reference sequence). Trimming cost V 3 bases and J 4 bases, with 12 bases left between them. Turning to this clone: Its cognate antigen is unknown.

Populations isolated by sorting all had purity greater than 95%. Overall study findings and caveats: Among patients with Type 1 diabetes, TCRB CDR3s were moderately but significantly shorter in every one of the four CD4+ subsets. At VDJ recombination sites, type 1 diabetes patients had fewer insertions and more deleted nucleotides. High TCR expression in some cells could lead to their over-representation in cDNA sequencing.

The receptor comes from a woman younger than 45 with type 1 diabetes. Source material: stem cell memory CD4+ T cells from blood. This chain links TRBV19 with TRBJ1-1; no definite D call. The CDR3 spells CASSIRPRSTEAFF. Here the CDR3 DNA reads TGTGCCAGTAGTATTAGACCGAGGAGCACTGAAGCTTTCTTT.